This TCR beta chain stems from a study of metastatic and nonmetastatic thyroid tumors. Study in general: The study looked at repertoires side by side in blood and in tumor or nodule tissue from malignant and benign thyroid patients.

With regard to this clone: Its target is unknown.

Per the original methods: Between-group CDR3 differences, defined by clinicopathological status, yielded a distant-metastasis classifier for papillary thyroid cancer. MiXCR was used by TCRdb to re-call the PCR reads. The V and J calls, along with clone size, are taken from TCRdb and not from the paper's own processing. The data contain 80,000 to 85,000 clones, roughly an eighth of them singletons. Patients were all untreated before their thyroid surgery. Regarding the study as a whole: Malignant tumors reportedly showed significantly higher TCR beta diversity than benign nodules in both blood and tumor.

Trimming pared 5 bases from V and 2 bases from J, leaving 15 bases between. This CDR3 has 15 residues. CDR1 and CDR2 from the germline V gene are SEHNR and FQNEAQ (reference sequence). This sequence was found in a female donor with papillary thyroid cancer or a benign thyroid nodule (not recorded which). Some clones in this sample may be carry-over from other donors' samples. The V gene is TRBV7-9, the J gene TRBJ2-5, with a possible D match to TRBD1 (7 bases). Sequenced material: tumor tissue. CDR3 loop: CASSGGTAKQETQYF. The CDR3 DNA follows: TGTGCCAGCAGCGGCGGGACAGCTAAACAAGAGACCCAGTACTTC.